Below are 27 T cell receptor beta chains sequenced from a single sample in a study of CD8 T cells in Susac syndrome. When the RNA was reverse transcribed, random hexamers were used with an input of roughly 0.45 to 1 ug. TCRdb re-called the immunoSEQ multiplex PCR reads through MiXCR, storing one row per CDR3 protein. Of under 300,000 distinct CDR3 sequences in the sample, less than 96% were seen once. The sample comprised CD4+ T cells from PBMCs. The receptors were sampled from a human donor with Susac syndrome.

CDR3 sequence reads: CASSQNPTVWGVLFF. The CDR3 nucleotides are TGCGCCAGCAGCCAAAATCCGACAGTTTGGGGAGTACTGTTTTTT. The rearrangement uses TRBV4-1 and TRBJ1-4, with TRBD1 as a possible D gene (5 bases). The length of the CDR3 is 15 residues. With 2 bases removed from V and 13 bases from J, the gap between germline ends came to 20 bases. Germline V CDR1 and CDR2: MGHRA, YSYEKL.

The V gene is TRBV7-8, the J gene TRBJ2-1; 7 positions match TRBD2. Germline CDR1 SGHVS, CDR2 FQNEAQ. J gave up 0 bases and V 5 bases, and 4 bases lay outside the gene matches. This CDR3 has 15 residues. CDR3 sequence reads: CASSPRLASYNEQFF. The CDR3 coding sequence is TGTGCCAGCAGCCCGAGACTAGCCTCCTACAATGAGCAGTTCTTC. Complete variable domain (other parts from reference TRBV7-8 and TRBJ2-1): GAGVSQSPRYKVAKRGQDVALRCDPISGHVSLFWYQQALGQGPEFLTYFQNEAQLDKSGLPSDRFFAERPEGSVSTLKIQRTQQEDSAVYLCASSPRLASYNEQFFGPGTRLTVL.

The rearrangement links TRBV19 to TRBJ2-1; D might be TRBD2 (5 bases). Germline CDR1 and CDR2: LNHDA and SQIVND (reference sequence). Between the trimmed V and J ends, which lost 4 bases and 14 bases, there was a span of 15 bases. The CDR3 loop spans 12 amino acids. This CDR3 is CASSKIGSVEFF. CDR3 nucleotide sequence: TGTGCCAGTAGTAAAATTGGGAGCGTGGAGTTCTTC. The entire variable domain, with the rest obtained from reference TRBV19 and TRBJ2-1, is as follows: DGGITQSPKYLFRKEGQNVTLSCEQNLNHDAMYWYRQDPGQGLRLIYYSQIVNDFQKGDIAEGYSVSREKKESFPLTVTSAQKNPTAFYLCASSKIGSVEFFGPGTRLTVL.

V and J are TRBV30 and TRBJ2-1; 15 bases are a match to TRBD2. The CDR3 contains 15 residues. Germline loops: CDR1 GTSNPN, CDR2 SVGIG (reference sequence). DNA of the CDR3: TGTGCATTTGGGACTAGCGGGAGGTACCCCCGGGGGCAGTTCTTC. The encoded protein is CAFGTSGRYPRGQFF. The full variable domain, its missing parts supplied by reference TRBV30 and TRBJ2-1, is SQTIHQWPATLVQPVGSPLSLECTVEGTSNPNLYWYRQAAGRGLQLLFYSVGIGQISSEVPQNLSASRPQDRQFILSSKKLLLSDSGFYLCAFGTSGRYPRGQFFGPGTRLTVL.

The rearrangement uses TRBV10-3 and TRBJ2-7; D unresolved. Looked up from germline, CDR1 is ENHRY and CDR2 is SYGVKD. V gave up 2 bases and J gave up 4 bases, with 18 bases separating them. The CDR3 spans 16 residues. In nucleotides, the CDR3 is TGTGCCATCAGTGAGGACTGGGTGGGGATTGATTACGAGCAGTACTTC. Translating gives CAISEDWVGIDYEQYF.

The chain employs TRBV5-1 and TRBJ2-7; 12 bases line up with TRBD1. The germline V gene encodes CDR1 SGHRS and CDR2 YFSETQ. After removal of 6 bases from V and 6 bases from J, the junction contained 7 bases not matched to a gene. The CDR3 is 14 amino acids. The CDR3 loop is CASTFGTGGREQYF. The CDR3 coding sequence is TGCGCCAGCACCTTCGGGACAGGGGGCCGCGAGCAGTACTTC.

V is TRBV7-2 and J is TRBJ2-7; 9 bases are a match to TRBD1. This CDR3 contains 15 residues. Germline CDR1 reads SGHTA; CDR2 reads FQGNSA. With 5 bases clipped from V and 4 bases from J, the junction kept 9 bases outside the gene matches. This CDR3 is CASSLSGDRVYEQYF. In DNA, the CDR3 is TGTGCCAGCAGCCTTAGTGGGGACAGGGTATACGAGCAGTACTTC.

The V gene is TRBV12-3 or TRBV12-4, the J gene TRBJ1-4, with a weak D call TRBD1 (5 bases). This CDR3 is 19 amino acids long. Deletions cut 6 bases from V and 7 bases from J, with 30 bases between. CDR3 nucleotides: TGTGCCAGCAGCCCAAAGCAGACAGCGAGGGTAGGGATATTTGAAAAACTGTTTTTT. This sequence encodes CASSPKQTARVGIFEKLFF.

There are a few counts of this clonotype. J is TRBJ1-1 and V is TRBV19, with 8 bases matching TRBD1. Germline trimming cut 4 bases from V and 4 bases from J; bases unmatched to any gene: 2. Germline lookup yields CDR1 LNHDA and CDR2 SQIVND (reference sequence). The CDR3 extends over 13 amino acids. CDR3 sequence reads: CASSTTGGTEAFF. The CDR3 nucleotides are TGTGCCAGTAGTACAACAGGGGGCACTGAAGCTTTCTTT.

The chain's CDR3 is CASSVGPATYGYTF. The CDR3 region has the DNA TGTGCCAGCAGCGTAGGGCCGGCAACCTATGGCTACACCTTC. This sequence joins TRBV9 and TRBJ1-2, with D hard to call. The V gene's germline CDR1 is SGDLS and CDR2 YYNGEE. With 0 bases removed from V and 4 bases from J, the gap between germline ends came to 10 bases. CDR3 length: 14 amino acids.

In the case of this clonotype: The junction differs from germline at one of its ends, possibly a read error. The chain links TRBV30 to TRBJ1-1; D may be TRBD1 (6 bases). The CDR3 has 11 residues. Germline V gene sequence: CDR1 GTSNPN, CDR2 SVGIG (reference sequence). The CDR3 loop is CAWSDTGQPHF. Written as DNA, the CDR3 is TGTGCCTGGAGTGATACTGGACAGCCGCACTTT.

The V gene is TRBV5-1, the J gene TRBJ2-5; D is unclear. Trimming cost V 0 bases and J 3 bases, with 9 bases left between them. This CDR3 region has 14 residues. The germline V gene encodes CDR1 SGHRS and CDR2 YFSETQ. The CDR3 region has the DNA TGCGCCAGCAGCTTGGGCAATGGGGAAGAGACCCAGTACTTC. As protein: CASSLGNGEETQYF.

In its sample, this clonotype was seen once. J is TRBJ1-1 and V is TRBV30; 11 bases are shared with TRBD1. Losses at the gene ends were 1 base for V and 6 bases for J; bases not matched to a gene: 1. Looked up from germline, CDR1 is GTSNPN and CDR2 is SVGIG (reference sequence). This CDR3 has 13 amino acids. The CDR3, as DNA: TGTGCCTGGAGTGGGACAGGGGGCTCTGAAGCTTTCTTT. Its translation is CAWSGTGGSEAFF.

The rearrangement joins TRBV12-3 or TRBV12-4 to TRBJ1-5, with D tentatively TRBD1 (6 bases). The CDR3 covers 14 residues. The V end lost 5 bases, the J end lost 5 bases, and 13 bases lay between the germline ends. The CDR3 DNA follows: TGTGCCAGCAGTCCCGACAGGAACTATCAGCCCCAGCATTTT. This translates into CASSPDRNYQPQHF.

DNA of the CDR3: TGCAGCGTTGACAGGACACACAACACTGAAGCTTTCTTT. Encoded protein: CSVDRTHNTEAFF. This chain joins TRBV29-1 and TRBJ1-1; possible D gene TRBD1, 5 bases. The CDR3 is 13 amino acids. The V gene lost 3 bases and the J gene lost 2 bases, with 10 bases spanning the gap. The germline CDR1 and CDR2 sequences are SQVTM and ANQGSEA.

The V gene is TRBV20-1, the J gene TRBJ2-7; D may be TRBD1 or TRBD2 (6 bases each). CDR1 and CDR2 (germline): DFQATT, SNEGSKA (reference sequence). V shed 1 base and J shed 7 bases, with 17 bases lying between them. This CDR3 has 14 amino acids. The CDR3 DNA is TGCAGTGCTAGAGGTTTCCAAGGAGGGGGGGAGCAGTACTTC. It translates to CSARGFQGGGEQYF.

The CDR3 sequence is CSARGQGVGTNEKLFF. The CDR3, as DNA: TGCAGTGCTAGAGGGCAGGGGGTAGGAACTAATGAAAAACTGTTTTTT. The V call is TRBV20-1, the J call TRBJ1-4; 7 bases are shared with TRBD1. Germline CDR1 and CDR2: DFQATT and SNEGSKA (reference sequence). V lost 1 base and J lost 1; bases outside the gene matches: 6. The CDR3 is 16 residues long.

This chain connects TRBV15 to TRBJ2-3, with D perhaps matching TRBD1 (6 bases). The CDR3 is made up of 16 amino acids. V was shortened by 6 bases and J by 2 bases, with 18 bases between the two germline ends. In germline, CDR1 is LNHNV, CDR2 YYDKDF (reference sequence). The CDR3 here is CATSPKNRASTDTQYF. The CDR3 DNA reads TGTGCCACCAGTCCGAAGAACAGGGCCTCCACAGATACGCAGTATTTT. The full variable domain, its missing parts supplied by reference TRBV15 and TRBJ2-3, is DAMVIQNPRYQVTQFGKPVTLSCSQTLNHNVMYWYQQKSSQAPKLLFHYYDKDFNNEADTPDNFQSRRPNTSFCFLDIRSPGLGDTAMYLCATSPKNRASTDTQYFGPGTRLTVL.

J is TRBJ2-7 and V is TRBV3-1; D gene unclear. The CDR3 runs to 14 residues. Germline CDR1 is LGHDT and CDR2 is YNNKEL (reference sequence). The V end lost 0 bases, the J end lost 3 bases, and 9 bases lay between the germline ends. As DNA, the CDR3 is TGTGCCAGCAGCCAAGATTCCCTAATCTACGAGCAGTACTTC. Its protein is CASSQDSLIYEQYF.

J is TRBJ1-2 and V is TRBV27; D is perhaps TRBD1 (6 bases). Germline-derived CDR1 and CDR2 are MNHEY and SMNVEV (reference sequence). With 8 bases removed from V and 2 bases from J, the gap between germline ends came to 9 bases. The CDR3 covers 12 residues. CDR3 in amino acids: CASSDRNYGYTF. The CDR3 DNA is TGTGCCAGCTCGGACAGAAACTATGGCTACACCTTC.

The V and J genes are TRBV3-1 and TRBJ2-5; TRBD2 aligns across 7 bases. Trimming at V came to 6 bases and at J to 2 bases, leaving 9 bases not matched to a gene. The CDR3 has 15 residues. The germline CDR1 and CDR2 sequences are LGHDT and YNNKEL (reference sequence). The CDR3 reads CASRRAGQTQETQYF. DNA for the CDR3: TGTGCCAGCAGACGAGCGGGGCAAACTCAAGAGACCCAGTACTTC.

The rearrangement uses TRBV5-1 and TRBJ2-3, with TRBD1 identical over 9 bases. This CDR3 is 16 amino acids long. J gave up 4 bases and V 0 bases, and 6 bases lay outside the gene matches. Germline V gene lookup returns CDR1 SGHRS and CDR2 YFSETQ. The CDR3 region is CASSLGTGQGPDTQYF. The CDR3 nucleotides are TGCGCCAGCAGCTTGGGGACGGGACAGGGCCCAGATACGCAGTATTTT.

This clonotype appeared once. The chain has TRBV20-1 and TRBJ1-5, with a tentative D call TRBD1 (5 bases). Trimming removed 5 bases from V and 6 bases from J, with 17 bases in between. Germline assignment: CDR1 DFQATT and CDR2 SNEGSKA (reference sequence). The CDR3 extends over 14 amino acids. As DNA, the CDR3 is TGCAGTGCTGTGGGTCCAGGGTGGGGTCAGCCCCAGCATTTT. Its translation is CSAVGPGWGQPQHF.

This clonotype was recorded only once. V is TRBV25-1 and J is TRBJ1-1; 11 nucleotides agree with TRBD1. CDR1 and CDR2 (germline): MGHDK, SYGVNS. Trimming removed 5 bases from V and 4 bases from J; junction bases left unmatched: 6. This CDR3 is built from 15 residues. The CDR3 coding sequence is TGTGCCAGCAGTCCCCGGACAGGGGGCTTCACTGAAGCTTTCTTT. It translates to CASSPRTGGFTEAFF. The variable domain in full, completed from reference TRBV25-1 and TRBJ1-1, reads EADIYQTPRYLVIGTGKKITLECSQTMGHDKMYWYQQDPGMELHLIHYSYGVNSTEKGDLSSESTVSRIRTEHFPLTLESARPSHTSQYLCASSPRTGGFTEAFFGQGTRLTVV.

The chain uses TRBV3-1 and TRBJ2-4; D is unresolved. V was cut by 3 bases and J by 0 bases, with 15 bases left in between. Germline V gene data show CDR1 as LGHDT and CDR2 as YNNKEL (reference sequence). This CDR3 has 17 amino acids. The CDR3 DNA reads as TGTGCCAGCAGCCACGGTAACTGGGCCTTAGCCAAAAACATTCAGTACTTC. Its protein is CASSHGNWALAKNIQYF.

The V call is TRBV3-1, the J call TRBJ2-1, with 7 bases lining up with TRBD2. V dropped 3 bases and J dropped 7; count of bases not matched to a gene: 9. There are 15 residues in the CDR3. Germline loops: CDR1 LGHDT, CDR2 YNNKEL (reference sequence). The CDR3 is CASSQLAEEGNEQFF. The CDR3 DNA sequence: TGTGCCAGCAGCCAGCTAGCGGAGGAGGGAAATGAGCAGTTCTTC.

The chain employs TRBV29-1 and TRBJ1-5; D is undetermined. V dropped 4 bases and J dropped 1 base, with 8 bases sitting between them. The CDR3 sequence is 13 residues long. Germline V gene sequence: CDR1 SQVTM, CDR2 ANQGSEA. The CDR3 DNA reads TGCAGCGTTGCCGGGTTGAGCAATCAGCCCCAGCATTTT. This translates into CSVAGLSNQPQHF.